This T cell receptor beta chain originates from a study of cytomegalovirus exposure and HLA in healthy donors. In the study overall: In an earlier analysis, 95 million to 140 million unique TCR beta sequences were found from some 170 million T cells.

The donors comprised healthy bone marrow donors. Looked up from germline, CDR1 is SGDLS and CDR2 is YYNGEE. V was clipped by 2 bases and J by 2 bases; unmatched bases: 14. This CDR3 has 20 amino acids. It was with 60 Vbeta and 13 Jbeta primers that the PCR ran. As originally analysed: A follow-up analysis tallied tens of millions of unique TCR beta chains, roughly 10 million shared. The table came from immunoSEQ multiplex PCR; TCRdb's copy has only in-frame clones and leaves some out. D and trimming come from the DNA, and the V and J calls and clone size come from that table. The sample gives about 120,000 clones, approximately 81% of which show up once; about 2% is in the top ten.

Specimen: PBMCs. The receptor comes from a man aged 18-30 years in good health and CMV-seronegative. The chain links TRBV9 to TRBJ2-3; 13 bases are shared with TRBD2. Here the CDR3 reads CASSVGRLAGGGADTDTQYF. Here the CDR3 DNA reads TGTGCCAGCAGCGTTGGGCGACTAGCGGGAGGTGGGGCTGACACAGATACGCAGTATTTT. The whole variable domain, remainder taken from reference TRBV9 and TRBJ2-3, is DSGVTQTPKHLITATGQRVTLRCSPRSGDLSVYWYQQSLDQGLQFLIQYYNGEERAKGNILERFSAQQFPDLHSELNLSSLELGDSALYFCASSVGRLAGGGADTDTQYFGPGTRLTVL.